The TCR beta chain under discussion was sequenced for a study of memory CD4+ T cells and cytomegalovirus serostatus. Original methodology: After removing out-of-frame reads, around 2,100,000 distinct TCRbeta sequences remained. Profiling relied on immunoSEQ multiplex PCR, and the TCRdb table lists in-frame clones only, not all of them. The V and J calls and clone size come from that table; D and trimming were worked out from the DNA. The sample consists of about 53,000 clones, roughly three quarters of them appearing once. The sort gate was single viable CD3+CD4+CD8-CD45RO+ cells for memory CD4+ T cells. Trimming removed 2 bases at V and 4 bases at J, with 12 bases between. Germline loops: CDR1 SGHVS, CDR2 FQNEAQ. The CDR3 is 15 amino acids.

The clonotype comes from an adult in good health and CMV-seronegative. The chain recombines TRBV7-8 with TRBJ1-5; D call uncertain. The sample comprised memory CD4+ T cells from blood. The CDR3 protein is CASSLLPDRNQPQHF. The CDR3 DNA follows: TGTGCCAGCAGCTTACTCCCCGATAGGAATCAGCCCCAGCATTTT.